This T cell receptor (beta chain) was identified during a study of blood T cell repertoires in COVID-19. The table came from immunoSEQ multiplex PCR; TCRdb's copy has only in-frame clones and leaves some out. Of some 350,000 clones in the sample, roughly 87% are singletons; the top ten hold 2.5% to 3%. Symptom resolution, clearance, or two negative PCRs marked the recovered donors of Cohort 3. Germline V lookup: CDR1 SGHAT, CDR2 FQNNGV. V was pared by 5 bases and J by 2 bases, with 19 bases between. The CDR3 is made up of 16 amino acids. The chain couples TRBV11-2 to TRBJ2-7, with a weak D call TRBD1 (6 bases). The sequence derives from a woman aged 25 to 39 who had recovered from COVID-19. Sequencing input: PBMCs or T cells enriched from blood (not recorded which). CDR3 loop: CASSPWTENSPYEQYF. The CDR3 DNA is TGTGCCAGCAGCCCTTGGACAGAAAATAGTCCCTACGAGCAGTACTTC. Full variable domain (remainder filled in from reference TRBV11-2 and TRBJ2-7): EAGVAQSPRYKIIEKRQSVAFWCNPISGHATLYWYQQILGQGPKLLIQFQNNGVVDDSQLPKDRFSAERLKGVDSTLKIQPAKLEDSAVYLCASSPWTENSPYEQYFGPGTRLTVT.